The entry below gives a single T cell receptor (beta chain) sequence along with its context. This sample is part of a study of blood T cell repertoires in COVID-19. Across the study: The United States, Italy and Spain supplied acute and convalescent COVID-19 samples.

Original processing notes: Amplification with reference gene primers provided the estimates of nucleated cell counts. The assay was immunoSEQ multiplex PCR, and TCRdb's table has in-frame clones only and misses some. Clone size and the V and J calls come from that table; the DNA yielded D and trimming. The sample comprises fewer than 350,000 clones, 90% of which are singletons, and approximately 7.5% rests with the top ten. This CDR3 has 13 amino acids. V shed 1 base and J shed 10 bases, with 13 bases lying between them. Germline CDR1 is LGHDT and CDR2 is YNNKEL (reference sequence). The sample consisted of peripheral blood. The rearrangement joins TRBV3-1 (or the pseudogene TRBV3-2) to TRBJ1-2; a possible D gene is TRBD1 (5 bases). The clonotype was recovered from a woman in her twenties or thirties with COVID-19, enrolled during active disease. The CDR3 protein is CASSQAVGQYYTF. CDR3 in DNA: TGTGCCAGCAGCCAAGCAGTAGGACAATACTACACCTTC.